One T cell receptor beta chain is described in this entry. As yet, its antigen is unknown. CDR1 is WSHSY, CDR2 SAAADI, per germline. The CDR3 is 14 residues long. Unmatched junction bases numbered 4, after V lost 7 bases and J lost 2 bases. These data belong to a study of cytomegalovirus exposure and HLA in healthy donors. Study outcomes and limitations: Later analysis showed TCR association rates varying by HLA locus, highest for DRB1 and lowest for HLA-C.

Researchers ran the PCR with 60 Vbeta and 13 Jbeta primers. The protocol was immunoSEQ multiplex PCR, while the TCRdb copy is restricted to in-frame clones and leaves out a portion. The sample contains over 75,000 clones, around 82% of which appear only once. This TCR was sampled from a man aged 25 to 45 in good health and CMV-seropositive. Sequencing was performed on PBMCs. The chain combines TRBV10-2 with TRBJ2-2; 7 nucleotides align to TRBD1. The CDR3 loop reads CASTNRGNTGELFF. CDR3 nucleotide sequence: TGCGCCAGCACTAACAGGGGAAACACCGGGGAGCTGTTTTTT.